This T cell receptor (beta chain) was captured by sequencing in a study of blood T cell repertoires in COVID-19. Repertoires were generated with immunoSEQ multiplex PCR, while TCRdb's copy carries only in-frame clones and drops some. The data contain approximately 150,000 clones, more than 90% of them singletons. The CDR3 consists of 15 residues. Germline values: CDR1 SGHNT, CDR2 YENEEA. V lost 6 bases to trimming and J lost 5 bases; unmatched junction nucleotides: 6. This sequence joins TRBV11-3 and TRBJ2-5, with TRBD2 identical over 13 bases. This TCR was recovered from a man aged 55 to 70 with active or convalescent COVID-19. The sample consisted of peripheral blood. The CDR3 DNA follows: TGTGCCAGCAGTTTCGGACTAGCGGGAGTTGAGACCCAGTACTTC. Protein product: CASSFGLAGVETQYF. The full variable domain, its missing parts supplied by reference TRBV11-3 and TRBJ2-5, is EAGVVQSPRYKIIEKKQPVAFWCNPISGHNTLYWYLQNLGQGPELLIRYENEEAVDDSQLPKDRFSAERLKGVDSTLKIQPAELGDSAVYLCASSFGLAGVETQYFGPGTRLLVL.